This T cell receptor (beta chain) was documented in a study of vaccination and CD4 T cells after COVID-19. In the study overall: Collection of post-vaccine samples followed dose two by a median around 72 days, spanning a range of 14 to 241. Control wells got either CEFX epitopes, HIV-1 Nef peptides, or no peptide at all.

CDR3 length: 13 amino acids. Germline V CDR1 and CDR2: SGHVS, FQNEAQ. With 1 base removed from V and 8 bases from J, the gap between germline ends came to 11 bases. Treatment meaning: approximately nine-day PBMC culture with coronavirus spike peptide pools or control peptides (ViraFEST assay). As concerns this clonotype: Its specificity is not known.

Once obtained from cultured CD4+ T cells, the DNA was sequenced using the Oncomine TCR Beta short-read assay. TCRdb re-called the PCR reads with MiXCR, one entry per CDR3 protein. The sample has 2,500 to 3,500 distinct CDR3 sequences, just over 75% seen once. The source is a human donor who had recovered from COVID-19. The V gene is TRBV7-8, the J gene TRBJ1-1; D might be TRBD1 (5 bases). The sample consisted of CD4+ T cells from blood, cultured in vitro. CDR3 DNA: TGTGCCAGCAGCTTAGTGGGACTCACGGAAGCTTTCTTT. Translating it yields CASSLVGLTEAFF.